This note documents a single T cell receptor beta chain sequence. The sample belongs to a study of blood T cell repertoires in COVID-19. Study-wide background: PBMCs, B-cell-depleted T cells, or T cells were the source of the cDNA or gDNA that made up the material.

Germline trimming cut 5 bases from V and 0 bases from J; bases unmatched to any gene: 12. The CDR3 is 17 residues long. Germline assignment: CDR1 SEHNR and CDR2 FQNEAQ (reference sequence). As processed by the authors: Counts of nucleated cells, estimated from reference gene primer amplification, were obtained. Clones were read by immunoSEQ multiplex PCR, and TCRdb kept only the in-frame ones, dropping some. V and J calls and clone size are copied from that table; D and trimming were computed from the DNA. Among more than 200,000 clones listed, 88% were seen once. Sequencing input: peripheral blood. This sequence joins TRBV7-9 and TRBJ1-2; 7 bases line up with TRBD1. This TCR was sampled from a woman aged 40 to 49 who had recovered from COVID-19. DNA for the CDR3: TGTGCCAGCAGCAGTTTGAAAGGGACAGAGACTAACTATGGCTACACCTTC. This encodes CASSSLKGTETNYGYTF.